This TCR beta chain was observed in a study of spatial heterogeneity in lung cancer. Study information: Two to three years after resection was the median timing of the follow-up PBMC samples, which were sequenced when available. Unique TCR and UMI combinations averaged more than ten appearances each in raw reads. Sequences of the beta chain were consistently detected in greater numbers than alpha-chain sequences.

TCRdb independently ran MiXCR on the 5' RACE reads; one entry per CDR3 protein. The sample includes around 110,000 distinct CDR3 sequences, less than 15% of them seen just once. Whole-study results and caveats: More often at tumor resection than at routine follow-up, ubiquitous expanded tumor TCRs were detected in the blood.

Time point of the sample: blood at routine non-recurrence follow-up after resection. No cell sorting; template was whole RNA from tumor, lung tissue or PBMC. Germline CDR1 is ENHRY and CDR2 is SYGVKD. V lost 11 bases and J 0 bases, leaving 18 bases between the germline ends. The CDR3 spans 15 residues. A note on this clonotype: Its antigen is still unknown.

The material was PBMCs, obtained at follow-up. This chain links TRBV10-3 with TRBJ2-3, with D perhaps being TRBD1 or TRBD2 (5 bases each). The sequence was collected from a male donor with early-stage non-small cell lung cancer. The CDR3 sequence: CAGSTGTSSTDTQYF. CDR3 sequence (DNA): TGTGCCGGCTCTACCGGGACGTCCAGCACAGATACGCAGTATTTT.